One and the same sample provided the 17 T cell receptor beta chains below, sequenced in a study of cytomegalovirus exposure and HLA in healthy donors listed by TCRdb under 2017. Library prep was done by the immunoSEQ multiplex PCR assay. The multiplex PCR relied on a mix of 60 forward primers for TCR Vbeta segments and 13 reverse primers for TCR Jbeta segments. TCRdb holds this immuneACCESS table with in-frame rearrangements only. Some clones are missing; in checked studies, unresolved V genes explain under half, and the rest has no known cause. For this sample the table gives 120,000 to 150,000 clones, of which roughly 82% were detected only once. The top ten hold about 3.4% of the sample. The sequenced sample was PBMCs. Receptors were obtained from a man aged 18-30 years in good health and CMV-seropositive.

The rearrangement links TRBV2 to TRBJ1-5; no clear D. The CDR3 contains 14 residues. Germline CDR1 SNHLY, CDR2 FYNNEI. V gave up 7 bases and J gave up 2 bases, with 12 bases separating them. The DNA for the CDR3 is TGTGCCAGCACCCTTGAACAGCGCAATCAGCCCCAGCATTTT. This sequence encodes CASTLEQRNQPQHF.

The gene calls are TRBV7-6 and TRBJ2-1; 7 bases match TRBD1. Germline V gene sequence: CDR1 SGHVS, CDR2 FNYEAQ. The ends lost 5 bases at V and 9 bases at J; junction bases unmatched: 7. The CDR3 has 13 residues. As DNA, the CDR3 is TGTGCCAGCAGCACCCCACAGGGGTCTGAGCAGTTCTTC. Protein sequence: CASSTPQGSEQFF.

This clone was picked up a small number of times. This sequence joins TRBV5-6 and TRBJ1-1, with TRBD1 as a possible D gene (6 bases). Germline CDR1 SGHDT, CDR2 YYEEEE. V was clipped by 3 bases and J by 2 bases, with 17 bases between them. The CDR3 length is 16 residues. Here the CDR3 reads CASSSVAGTPNTEAFF. The CDR3 bases are TGTGCCAGCAGCTCCGTTGCCGGGACACCTAACACTGAAGCTTTCTTT.

This clone was seen a single time. The genes are TRBV6-5 and TRBJ2-3; tentative D call: TRBD2 (5 bases). The CDR3 contains 11 residues. Germline values: CDR1 MNHEY, CDR2 SVGAGI. Trimming took off 6 bases at V and 6 bases at J, with 7 bases between the two ends. The CDR3 DNA reads TGTGCCAGCAGCAGAGGGGATACGCAGTATTTT. Its translation: CASSRGDTQYF.

The V gene is TRBV5-1, the J gene TRBJ1-5; TRBD1 matches at 10 bases. The CDR3 is made up of 14 amino acids. Germline CDR1 reads SGHRS; CDR2 reads YFSETQ. V dropped 0 bases and J dropped 6; count of bases not matched to a gene: 0. CDR3 protein: CASSLGDRGQPQHF. The DNA for the CDR3 is TGCGCCAGCAGCTTGGGGGACAGGGGTCAGCCCCAGCATTTT.

The chain recombines TRBV7-9 with TRBJ2-1; TRBD2 might be the D (6 bases). Germline V gives CDR1 SEHNR, CDR2 FQNEAQ (reference sequence). The CDR3 runs 17 residues. The ends were cut back, 4 bases at V and 4 bases at J, with 20 bases in the middle. The CDR3 sequence is CASSSPGYSGPYNEQFF. The CDR3 nucleotides are TGTGCCAGCAGCTCACCAGGTTACAGCGGGCCTTACAATGAGCAGTTCTTC.

This clone occurred once. The V gene is TRBV7-9, the J gene TRBJ2-5; 7 bases are a match to TRBD1. CDR3 length: 15 residues. CDR1 and CDR2 from the germline V gene are SEHNR and FQNEAQ (reference sequence). V dropped 3 bases and J dropped 3; count of bases not matched to a gene: 7. The CDR3 region has the DNA TGTGCCAGCAGCTTTAGGGGGCATCGGGAAGAGACCCAGTACTTC. It encodes CASSFRGHREETQYF. Filled out from reference TRBV7-9 and TRBJ2-5, the complete variable domain reads DTGVSQNPRHKITKRGQNVTFRCDPISEHNRLYWYRQTLGQGPEFLTYFQNEAQLEKSRLLSDRFSAERPKGSFSTLEIQRTEQGDSAMYLCASSFRGHREETQYFGPGTRLLVL.

The chain uses TRBV28 and TRBJ1-1, with TRBD1 as a possible D gene (6 bases). V lost 5 bases to trimming and J lost 7 bases, with 11 bases between them. Per germline, CDR1 MDHEN and CDR2 SYDVKM. The CDR3 spans 12 residues. The CDR3 coding sequence is TGTGCCAGCAGTCCGGACAGTCTTGAAGCTTTCTTT. As protein: CASSPDSLEAFF.

J is TRBJ1-1 and V is TRBV28, with 12 positions matching TRBD1. CDR1 and CDR2 from the germline V gene are MDHEN and SYDVKM. Germline trimming cut 5 bases from V and 1 base from J; bases unmatched to any gene: 5. The CDR3 runs to 16 residues. The CDR3 sequence: CASSPTGQGANTEAFF. The CDR3, as DNA: TGTGCCAGCAGTCCGACGGGACAGGGGGCGAACACTGAAGCTTTCTTT.

V is TRBV27 and J is TRBJ1-4; 10 nucleotides match TRBD1. Germline values: CDR1 MNHEY, CDR2 SMNVEV (reference sequence). The V and J ends lost 3 bases and 2 bases, in that order; junction bases with no gene match: 15. CDR3 size: 20 residues. CDR3 sequence reads: CASSFGFPGQGSSTNEKLFF. Here the CDR3 DNA reads TGTGCCAGCAGTTTCGGTTTCCCGGGACAGGGGTCATCTACTAATGAAAAACTGTTTTTT.

The chain uses TRBV25-1 and TRBJ2-1; D ambiguous. The CDR3 extends over 15 amino acids. The V gene's germline CDR1 is MGHDK and CDR2 SYGVNS. V dropped 1 base and J dropped 6 bases, with 13 bases sitting between them. The CDR3 DNA reads TGTGCCAGCAGTGAATCGGCAGGTCCCCTCAATGAGCAGTTCTTC. Translated, it gives CASSESAGPLNEQFF.

The chain carries TRBV4-1 and TRBJ2-7; tentative D call: TRBD1 (6 bases). The CDR3 length is 15 residues. The ends were cut back, 4 bases at V and 4 bases at J, with 17 bases in the middle. Germline CDR1 MGHRA, CDR2 YSYEKL. In DNA form, the CDR3 reads TGCGCCAGCAGCCGGGGCAGGGGATCCCCATACGAGCAGTACTTC. It encodes CASSRGRGSPYEQYF.

The chain has TRBV30 and TRBJ1-1; 8 bases fit TRBD1. V dropped 8 bases and J dropped 11; count of bases not matched to a gene: 13. Per the germline V gene, CDR1 is GTSNPN and CDR2 is SVGIG (reference sequence). CDR3 size: 12 residues. Written as DNA, the CDR3 is TGTGCCCAGGGAAGACAGGGGAGCCGCGCTTTCTTT. It yields the protein CAQGRQGSRAFF.

The table lists this clone with many counts. The chain combines TRBV6-1 with TRBJ2-3; 7 nucleotides line up with TRBD2. The CDR3 has 15 residues. V shed 5 bases, J shed 2 bases, and the junction held 7 bases outside the gene matches. Per germline, CDR1 MNHNS and CDR2 SASEGT. The CDR3 here is CASSFASGPTDTQYF. The CDR3 coding sequence is TGTGCCAGCAGTTTTGCTAGCGGACCCACAGATACGCAGTATTTT.

The gene calls are TRBV18 and TRBJ1-1; 7 nucleotides agree with TRBD1. Germline V gene data show CDR1 as KGHSH and CDR2 as LQKENI. V shed 3 bases and J 0 bases; nucleotides not matched to a gene: 1. The CDR3 is 14 residues long. CDR3 protein: CASSPGQMNTEAFF. As DNA, the CDR3 is TGTGCCAGCTCACCGGGACAGATGAACACTGAAGCTTTCTTT.

This clone was counted between two and nine times. V is TRBV9 and J is TRBJ1-1; D is unresolved. V lost 9 bases and J 1 base, leaving 13 bases between the germline ends. The germline V gene encodes CDR1 SGDLS and CDR2 YYNGEE. The CDR3 runs 13 residues. DNA of the CDR3: TGTGCCACCAAGCGGACGGCGAACACTGAAGCTTTCTTT. Encoded protein: CATKRTANTEAFF.

This chain uses TRBV6-5 with TRBJ2-7, with 10 bases that match TRBD1. V shed 2 bases, J shed 5 bases, and the junction held 6 bases outside the gene matches. The CDR3 sequence is 15 residues long. Per germline, CDR1 MNHEY and CDR2 SVGAGI. DNA of the CDR3: TGTGCCAGCAGTTACCAGGGACAGGGGTGGCACGAGCAGTACTTC. This translates into CASSYQGQGWHEQYF.